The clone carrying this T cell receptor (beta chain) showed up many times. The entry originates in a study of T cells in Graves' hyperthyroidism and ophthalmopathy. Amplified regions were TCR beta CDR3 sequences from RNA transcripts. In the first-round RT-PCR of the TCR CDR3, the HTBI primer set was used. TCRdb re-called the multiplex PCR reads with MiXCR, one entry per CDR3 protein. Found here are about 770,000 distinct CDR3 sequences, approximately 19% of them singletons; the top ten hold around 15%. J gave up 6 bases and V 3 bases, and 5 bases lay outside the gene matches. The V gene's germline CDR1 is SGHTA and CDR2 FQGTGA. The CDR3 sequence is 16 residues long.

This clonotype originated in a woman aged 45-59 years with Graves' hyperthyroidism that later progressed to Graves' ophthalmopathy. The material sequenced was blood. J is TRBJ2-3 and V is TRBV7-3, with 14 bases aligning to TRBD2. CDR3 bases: TGTGCCAGCAGCTTTGGACTAGCGGGGGGTCGGGATACGCAGTATTTT. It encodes CASSFGLAGGRDTQYF.